The 8 T cell receptor beta chains below all came from one sample that was sequenced in a study of patients and donors after allogeneic stem cell transplantation. TCRdb re-called the RT-PCR reads with MiXCR, one entry per CDR3 protein. The sample yields hundreds of thousands of distinct CDR3 sequences, around 16% seen once. Sample: blood, either unsorted or a sorted T cell fraction (not recorded which). These receptors were taken from a human donor who was either an allogeneic HSCT recipient or a stem cell or donor lymphocyte infusion donor (not recorded which). It is not recorded whose cells these are; they may come from a transplant donor.

V gene TRBV2 combines with J gene TRBJ2-7, with D perhaps matching TRBD1 or TRBD2 (6 bases each). The CDR3 sequence is 11 residues long. Germline-derived CDR1 and CDR2 are SNHLY and FYNNEI. V lost 2 bases and J 11 bases, leaving 10 bases between the germline ends. This CDR3 is CASSERGEEYF. CDR3 nucleotides: TGTGCCAGCAGTGAAAGGGGGGAGGAGTACTTC.

The chain couples TRBV19 to TRBJ2-7, with no clear D. There are 15 residues in the CDR3. V gave up 5 bases and J gave up 1 base, with 15 bases separating them. Germline CDR1 LNHDA, CDR2 SQIVND (reference sequence). The CDR3 protein is CASSPPGPTSYEQYF. In DNA form, the CDR3 reads TGTGCCAGTAGTCCCCCAGGACCCACGTCCTACGAGCAGTACTTC. Using reference TRBV19 and TRBJ2-7 for the parts outside the CDR3, the full variable domain is DGGITQSPKYLFRKEGQNVTLSCEQNLNHDAMYWYRQDPGQGLRLIYYSQIVNDFQKGDIAEGYSVSREKKESFPLTVTSAQKNPTAFYLCASSPPGPTSYEQYFGPGTRLTVT.

This chain joins TRBV27 and TRBJ2-1; TRBD2 agrees at 8 bases. Germline-derived CDR1 and CDR2 are MNHEY and SMNVEV (reference sequence). The trim removed 4 bases at V and 6 bases at J, leaving 11 bases unmatched. The CDR3 totals 16 residues. The CDR3 spells CASSSMTGGAGNEQFF. In DNA form, the CDR3 reads TGTGCCAGCAGTTCAATGACCGGGGGGGCGGGCAATGAGCAGTTCTTC.

The chain uses TRBV7-2 and TRBJ2-3, with 7 bases matching TRBD2. Losses at the gene ends were 8 bases for V and 8 bases for J; bases not matched to a gene: 16. Germline V gene sequence: CDR1 SGHTA, CDR2 FQGNSA. CDR3 length equals 15 residues. The CDR3 here is CASSNSGLVRGTQYF. The CDR3 bases are TGTGCCAGCTCCAATAGCGGACTAGTTCGGGGTACGCAGTATTTT.

The gene calls are TRBV7-8 and TRBJ2-2; 7 nucleotides align to TRBD2. The V and J ends lost 4 bases and 4 bases, in that order; junction bases with no gene match: 18. The CDR3 has 19 residues. The germline gives CDR1 SGHVS, CDR2 FQNEAQ. The DNA of the CDR3 is TGTGCCAGCAGCTCAGGACACCGGACTAGGCTACTTTCCACCGGGGAGCTGTTTTTT. It translates to CASSSGHRTRLLSTGELFF.

This clonotype was seen only a few times. The chain is built from TRBV7-9 and TRBJ2-1, with 12 bases identical to TRBD2. The CDR3 runs 17 residues. The V and J ends lost 2 bases and 8 bases, in that order; junction bases with no gene match: 10. Germline CDR1 SEHNR, CDR2 FQNEAQ (reference sequence). CDR3: CASSLSARTSGKDEQFF. DNA of the CDR3: TGTGCCAGCAGCTTATCAGCGCGGACTAGCGGGAAGGATGAGCAGTTCTTC.

The chain links TRBV5-1 to TRBJ1-1; the match to TRBD1 covers 10 bases. Germline V gene data show CDR1 as SGHRS and CDR2 as YFSETQ. CDR3 length: 17 residues. V gave up 0 bases and J gave up 1 base; unmatched junction bases: 6. CDR3 sequence (DNA): TGCGCCAGCAGCTTGGGGGACAGGGGCAATGGGAACACTGAAGCTTTCTTT. Its translation: CASSLGDRGNGNTEAFF.

The chain is built from TRBV5-1 and TRBJ2-7; 12 bases are shared with TRBD1. V lost 7 bases to trimming and J lost 2 bases; unmatched junction nucleotides: 10. Germline lookup yields CDR1 SGHRS and CDR2 YFSETQ. The CDR3 contains 16 residues. CDR3 DNA: TGCGCCAGCCACTTTGGGGGGACAGGGGGCCCCTACGAGCAGTACTTC. Translation: CASHFGGTGGPYEQYF.